Sequencing of this T cell receptor (beta chain) was carried out in a study of human T cells and chemical hapten exposure. Whole-study findings and limits: Versus controls, significantly more large CDR3 similarity clusters arose from expanded TCRs.

This CDR3 comprises 14 residues. Germline CDR1 reads KGHSH; CDR2 reads LQKENI. The ends were cut back, 3 bases at V and 5 bases at J, with 11 bases in the middle. What the library attached to individual cDNA molecules were unique molecular identifiers. TCRdb independently ran MiXCR on the RACE reads; one entry per CDR3 protein. This table holds about 92,000 distinct CDR3 sequences, 11% found once. The time point here: patch test 3, about 24 weeks after DPC sensitization. Treatment meaning: therapeutic diphenylcyclopropenone sensitization with weekly scalp DPC. Ahead of each patch test application, blood was drawn. It was from unfractionated whole blood that total RNA was extracted. A word on this clonotype: The target antigen is unknown.

This receptor was taken from a woman in her twenties or thirties with alopecia areata. Some clones in this sample may be carry-over from other donors' samples. Material: whole blood, obtained in connection with sensitization to the hapten diphenylcyclopropenone (DPC). V and J are TRBV18 and TRBJ2-1, with D maybe TRBD2 (6 bases). CDR3 in amino acids: CASSPLGGNNEQFF. DNA for the CDR3: TGTGCCAGCTCACCGCTGGGGGGTAACAATGAGCAGTTCTTC.